Here is one TCR beta chain with its context. Its antigen is unknown. The data originate from a study of Ad26.COV2.S vaccination and SARS-CoV-2 variants. Study-level background: Doses of Ad26.COV2.S were injected into muscle once or twice, 56 days apart.

Study-wide results and limits: Placebo recipients trailed vaccine recipients in spike-specific TCR breadth.

Some clones are missing from TCRdb's copy, which holds only in-frame ones; the method was immunoSEQ multiplex PCR. The sample has about 410,000 clones; about nine tenths are singletons. Treatment reported: about 20 received Ad26.COV2.S at low or high dose, single or two shots; five or six received placebo; per-sample allocation not given. Each sample was drawn 63 days after the first injection (of vaccine or placebo). The receptor's source is a person between 18 and 60 years old who received the Ad26.COV2.S COVID-19 vaccine or a placebo. The sample here was peripheral blood, taken in a trial of Ad26.COV2.S vaccine versus placebo.

This CDR3 reads CASSGRDRGKSEQYF. Here the CDR3 DNA reads TGTGCCAGCAGCGGCAGGGACAGGGGGAAATCCGAGCAGTACTTC. V is TRBV5-6 and J is TRBJ2-7, with TRBD1 identical over 11 bases. In germline, CDR1 is SGHDT, CDR2 YYEEEE. Trimming cost V 4 bases and J 6 bases; bases outside gene matches: 9. This CDR3 spans 15 amino acids.